This is a list of T cell receptor beta chains from one sample in a study of blood T cell repertoires in COVID-19. Measured with immunoSEQ multiplex PCR; TCRdb has only the in-frame clones, and not every one. The sample shows some 300,000 clones, more than 85% of them seen only once. The sequencing sample was made of peripheral blood. The receptors stem from a man between 70 and 80 years old with acute or convalescent COVID-19. Each CDR3 is given with its conserved first and last residue. D genes are given only for firm matches. Clone sizes are given selectively: once, few, many, or a class where the clone is expanded.

J	size	V	D	DNA	CDR3
TRBJ1-5	.	TRBV6-4	.	TGTGCCAGCAGTCCAGGGGAGCCCCAGCATTTT	CASSPGEPQHF
TRBJ1-1	.	TRBV19	.	TGTGCCAGTAGGCTGGCAACTACCACAACTTCAAACACTGAAGCTTTCTTT	CASRLATTTTSNTEAFF
TRBJ1-2	.	TRBV7-2	.	TGTGCCAGCAGCTTAGCGAGCCAGGGGAACTATGGCTACACCTTC	CASSLASQGNYGYTF
TRBJ1-1	few	TRBV6-1	.	TGTGCCAGCAGTGAATTAGAGGGTGGCACTGAAGCTTTCTTT	CASSELEGGTEAFF
TRBJ1-6	.	TRBV21-1	.	TGTGCCAGCACGGGGTTCTGGGTCGGAAAATATTCACCCCTCCACTTT	CASTGFWVGKYSPLHF
TRBJ2-1	.	TRBV13	TRBD2	TGTGCCAGCAGTATAGGAGGGACTAGCGGGCCCGGCAATGAGCAGTTCTTC	CASSIGGTSGPGNEQFF
TRBJ1-1	.	TRBV5-1	.	TGCGCCAGCAGCTTGGCCGCGGACACTGAAGCTTTCTTT	CASSLAADTEAFF
TRBJ2-7	.	TRBV5-4	TRBD1	TGTGCCAGCAGCCCAGGGACAGGGGGATCCGAGCAGTACTTC	CASSPGTGGSEQYF
TRBJ2-3	.	TRBV5-6	TRBD2	TGTGCCAGCAGCCTATCTAGCGGGGGTACCTACACAGATACGCAGTATTTT	CASSLSSGGTYTDTQYF
TRBJ2-1	once	TRBV28	TRBD2	TGTGCCAGCAGCGTCGGGGGGGCGTCCTACAATGAGCAGTTCTTC	CASSVGGASYNEQFF
TRBJ2-5	.	TRBV15	TRBD2	TGTGCCACCAGCAGGACGCGGGGGGGCTTAAAGACCCAGTACTTC	CATSRTRGGLKTQYF
TRBJ2-2	.	TRBV5-1	.	TGCGCCAGCAATAGACAGAACACCGGGGAGCTGTTTTTT	CASNRQNTGELFF
TRBJ2-7	.	TRBV18	TRBD2	TGTGCCAGCTCATCCAGGACTAGATCCCACGAGCAGTACTTC	CASSSRTRSHEQYF
TRBJ1-1	.	TRBV30	.	TGTGCCTGGAGTTATCGTATATTGAACACTGAAGCTTTCTTT	CAWSYRILNTEAFF
TRBJ1-6	.	TRBV27	TRBD1	TGTGCCAGCAGTTTAGCAGGGGGTCTTAATTCACCCCTCCACTTT	CASSLAGGLNSPLHF
TRBJ1-5	.	TRBV4-2	.	TGTGCCAGCAGCCAAGATACCGGGCAGCCCCAGCATTTT	CASSQDTGQPQHF
TRBJ2-1	once	TRBV24-1	.	TGTGCCACCAGTGACCTCAGGTACAATGAGCAGTTCTTC	CATSDLRYNEQFF
TRBJ2-7	.	TRBV28	TRBD1	TGTGCCAGCAGGACAGGGCGAACTTCCTACGAGCAGTACTTC	CASRTGRTSYEQYF